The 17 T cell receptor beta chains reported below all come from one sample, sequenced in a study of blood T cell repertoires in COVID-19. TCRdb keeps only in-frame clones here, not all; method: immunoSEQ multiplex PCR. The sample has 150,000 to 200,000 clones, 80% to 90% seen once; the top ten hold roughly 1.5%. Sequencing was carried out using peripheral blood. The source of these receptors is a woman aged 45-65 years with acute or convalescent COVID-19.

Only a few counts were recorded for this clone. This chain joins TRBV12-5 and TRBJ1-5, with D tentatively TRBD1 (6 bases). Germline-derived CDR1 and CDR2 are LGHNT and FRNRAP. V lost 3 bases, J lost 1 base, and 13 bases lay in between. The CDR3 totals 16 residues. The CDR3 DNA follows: TGTGCTAGTGGTTTCCTCGGGGGGCCGAGCAATCAGCCCCAGCATTTT. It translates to CASGFLGGPSNQPQHF. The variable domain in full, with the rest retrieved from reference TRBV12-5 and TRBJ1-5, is DARVTQTPRHKVTEMGQEVTMRCQPILGHNTVFWYRQTMMQGLELLAYFRNRAPLDDSGMPKDRFSAEMPDATLATLKIQPSEPRDSAVYFCASGFLGGPSNQPQHFGDGTRLSIL.

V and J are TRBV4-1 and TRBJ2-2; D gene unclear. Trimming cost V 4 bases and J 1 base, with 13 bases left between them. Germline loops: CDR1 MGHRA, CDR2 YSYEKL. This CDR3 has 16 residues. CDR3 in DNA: TGCGCCAGCAGCCCCTGGCCAGTGATGAACACCGGGGAGCTGTTTTTT. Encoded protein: CASSPWPVMNTGELFF.

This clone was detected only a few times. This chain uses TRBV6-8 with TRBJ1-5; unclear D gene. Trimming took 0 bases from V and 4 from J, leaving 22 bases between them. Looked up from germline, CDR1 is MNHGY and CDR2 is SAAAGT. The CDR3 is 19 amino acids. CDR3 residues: CASSYSREDTGNINQPQHF. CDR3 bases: TGTGCCAGCAGTTACTCGAGGGAGGATACCGGGAACATTAATCAGCCCCAGCATTTT.

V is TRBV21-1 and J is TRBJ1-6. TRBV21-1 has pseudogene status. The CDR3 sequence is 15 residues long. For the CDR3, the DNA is TGTGCCAGCAGCAAAGAGACGGGGTTTAATTCACCCCTCCACTTT. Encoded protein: CASSKETGFNSPLHF.

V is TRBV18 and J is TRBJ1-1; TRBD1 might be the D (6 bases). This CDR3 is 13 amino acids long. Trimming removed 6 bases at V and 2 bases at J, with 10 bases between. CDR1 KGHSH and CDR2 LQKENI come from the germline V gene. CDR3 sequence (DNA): TGTGCCAGCTCGCGGACAGCAAACACTGAAGCTTTCTTT. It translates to CASSRTANTEAFF.

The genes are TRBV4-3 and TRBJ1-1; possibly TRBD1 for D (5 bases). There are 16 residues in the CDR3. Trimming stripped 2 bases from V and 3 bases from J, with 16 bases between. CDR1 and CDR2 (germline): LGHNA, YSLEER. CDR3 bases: TGCGCCAGCAGCCAAATTCCGTCGGGGGGTCACACTGAAGCTTTCTTT. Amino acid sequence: CASSQIPSGGHTEAFF.

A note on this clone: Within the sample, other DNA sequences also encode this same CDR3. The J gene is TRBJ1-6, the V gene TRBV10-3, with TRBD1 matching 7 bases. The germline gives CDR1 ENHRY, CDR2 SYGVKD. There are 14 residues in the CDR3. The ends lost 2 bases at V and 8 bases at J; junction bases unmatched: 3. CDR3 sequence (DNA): TGTGCCATCAGTGAGGGGACAGAGTATTCACCCCTCCACTTT. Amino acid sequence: CAISEGTEYSPLHF.

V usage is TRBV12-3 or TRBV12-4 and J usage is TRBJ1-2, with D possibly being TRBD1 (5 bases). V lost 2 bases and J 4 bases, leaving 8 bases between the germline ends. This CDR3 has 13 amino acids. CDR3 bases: TGTGCCAGCAGTTTACGACAGCTCTATGGCTACACCTTC. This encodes CASSLRQLYGYTF.

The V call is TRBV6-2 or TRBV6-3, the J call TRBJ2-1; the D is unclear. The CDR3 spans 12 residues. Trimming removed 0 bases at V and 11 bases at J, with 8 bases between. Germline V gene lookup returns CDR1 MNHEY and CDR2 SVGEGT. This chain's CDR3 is CASSYSTGKQFF. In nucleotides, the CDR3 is TGTGCCAGCAGTTACTCGACTGGAAAGCAGTTCTTC.

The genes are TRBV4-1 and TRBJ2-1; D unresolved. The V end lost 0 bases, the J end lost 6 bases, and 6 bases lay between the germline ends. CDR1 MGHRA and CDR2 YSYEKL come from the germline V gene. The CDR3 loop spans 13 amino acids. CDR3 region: CASSQDSGNEQFF. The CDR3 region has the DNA TGCGCCAGCAGCCAAGATTCGGGCAATGAGCAGTTCTTC.

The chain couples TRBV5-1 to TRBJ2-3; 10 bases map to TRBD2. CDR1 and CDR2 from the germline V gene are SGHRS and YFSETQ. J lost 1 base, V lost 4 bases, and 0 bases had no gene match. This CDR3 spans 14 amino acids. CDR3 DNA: TGCGCCAGCAGCGGGACTAGCGGCACAGATACGCAGTATTTT. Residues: CASSGTSGTDTQYF.

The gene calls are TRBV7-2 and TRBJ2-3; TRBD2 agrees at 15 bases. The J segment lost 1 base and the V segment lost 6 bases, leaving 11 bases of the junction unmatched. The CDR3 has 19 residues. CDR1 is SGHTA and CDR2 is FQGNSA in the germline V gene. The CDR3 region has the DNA TGTGCCAGCAGTCCCCCGGGACTAGCGGGAGGTAGTGGCACAGATACGCAGTATTTT. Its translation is CASSPPGLAGGSGTDTQYF. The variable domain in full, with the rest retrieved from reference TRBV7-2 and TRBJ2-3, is GAGVSQSPSNKVTEKGKDVELRCDPISGHTALYWYRQSLGQGLEFLIYFQGNSAPDKSGLPSDRFSAERTGGSVSTLTIQRTQQEDSAVYLCASSPPGLAGGSGTDTQYFGPGTRLTVL.

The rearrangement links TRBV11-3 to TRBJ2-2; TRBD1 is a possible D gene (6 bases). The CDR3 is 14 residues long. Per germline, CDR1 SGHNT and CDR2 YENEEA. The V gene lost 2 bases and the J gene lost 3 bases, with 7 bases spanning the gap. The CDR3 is CASSLQGYTGELFF. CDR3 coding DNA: TGTGCCAGCAGCTTACAGGGGTACACCGGGGAGCTGTTTTTT.

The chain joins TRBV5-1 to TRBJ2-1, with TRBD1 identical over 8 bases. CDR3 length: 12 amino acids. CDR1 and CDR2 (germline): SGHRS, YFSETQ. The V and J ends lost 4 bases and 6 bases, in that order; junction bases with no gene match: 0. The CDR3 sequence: CASSTGGNEQFF. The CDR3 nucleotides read TGCGCCAGCAGCACAGGGGGCAATGAGCAGTTCTTC.

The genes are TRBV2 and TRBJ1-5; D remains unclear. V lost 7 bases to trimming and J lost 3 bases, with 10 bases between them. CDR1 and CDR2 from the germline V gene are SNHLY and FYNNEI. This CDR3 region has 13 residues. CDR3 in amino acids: CASMRVLNQPQHF. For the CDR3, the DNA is TGTGCCAGCATGAGGGTCCTCAATCAGCCCCAGCATTTT.

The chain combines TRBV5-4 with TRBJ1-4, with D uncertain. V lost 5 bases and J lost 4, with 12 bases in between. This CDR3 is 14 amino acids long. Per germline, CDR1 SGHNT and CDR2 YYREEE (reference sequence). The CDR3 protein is CASSDISGNEKLFF. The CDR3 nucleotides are TGTGCCAGCAGTGACATTTCTGGTAATGAAAAACTGTTTTTT.

The CDR3 DNA reads TGCGCCAGCAGTGAGTCAACAGGGAATGGCTACACCTTC. Residues: CASSESTGNGYTF. This chain connects TRBV10-2 to TRBJ1-2; perhaps TRBD1 as D (6 bases). The CDR3 is 13 amino acids. The germline gives CDR1 WSHSY, CDR2 SAAADI. The V gene lost 0 bases and the J gene lost 6 bases, with 8 bases spanning the gap.